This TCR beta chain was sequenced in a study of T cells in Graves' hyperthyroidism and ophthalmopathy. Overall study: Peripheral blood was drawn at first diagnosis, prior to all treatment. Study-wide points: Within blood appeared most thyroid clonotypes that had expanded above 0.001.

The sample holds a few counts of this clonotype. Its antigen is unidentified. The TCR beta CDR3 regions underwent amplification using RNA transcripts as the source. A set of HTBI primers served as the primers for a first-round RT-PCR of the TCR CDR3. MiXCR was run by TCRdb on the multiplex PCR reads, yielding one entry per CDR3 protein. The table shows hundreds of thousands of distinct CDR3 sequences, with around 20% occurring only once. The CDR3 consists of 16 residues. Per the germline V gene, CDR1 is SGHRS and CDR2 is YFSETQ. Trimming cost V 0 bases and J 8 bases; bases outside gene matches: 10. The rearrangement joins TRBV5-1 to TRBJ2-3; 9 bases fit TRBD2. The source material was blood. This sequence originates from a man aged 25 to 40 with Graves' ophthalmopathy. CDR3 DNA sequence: TGCGCCAGCAGCTTGGGTAATAGCGGGAGTGAAGGTACGCAGTATTTT. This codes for CASSLGNSGSEGTQYF. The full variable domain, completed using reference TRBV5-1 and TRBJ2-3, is KAGVTQTPRYLIKTRGQQVTLSCSPISGHRSVSWYQQTPGQGLQFLFEYFSETQRNKGNFPGRFSGRQFSNSRSEMNVSTLELGDSALYLCASSLGNSGSEGTQYFGPGTRLTVL.